The TCR beta chain under discussion was sequenced for a study of regulatory T cells in long-lasting Graves disease (dated by TCRdb to the early 2020s). For the study in its entirety: Persistent Graves' disease was defined as persistently positive TSH receptor autoantibodies together with antithyroid drug treatment for over 5 years. The study was conducted in China and was registered as a clinical trial. Persistent Graves' disease patients were compared with newly diagnosed Graves' disease patients by peripheral blood TCR sequencing and RNA sequencing. On average, persistent Graves' disease patients in the clinical cohort had been on antithyroid drugs for around 9.5 years. A total of around 35 samples underwent TCR sequencing: approximately 13 from persistent and approximately 20 from newly diagnosed Graves' disease patients. Overall study outcomes, separate from this receptor: Persistent patients shared more public clonotypes among themselves (around 3,000) than newly diagnosed patients did (about 1,000). Sequencing and analysis were restricted to the TCR beta chain. Because the primary lesion, thyroid tissue, could not be accessed, the study looked at peripheral blood alone. The authors acknowledged the small sample size as a limitation that may reduce accuracy. Compared with newly diagnosed patients, persistent Graves' disease patients had lower TCR Shannon entropy and fewer highly expanded clones, which suggests clonal expansion. TRBV28, TRBJ1-2 and TRBJ2-5 were preferentially used in persistent disease, while TRBV20-1 and TRBJ2-1 were favored in newly diagnosed disease.

The library relied on multiplex PCR. Reads for this sample came from an Illumina HiSeq 4000. TCR beta libraries were built with iRepertoire HTBI primers and Arm-PCR amplification of CDR3 regions. Before sequencing, the PCR products went through gel purification. In the authors' own workflow: Gene usage analysis of CDR3 amino acid clonotypes relied on the approximately 68 TRBV and fewer than 15 TRBJ segments identified across samples. Filtered high-quality paired reads were merged into contigs using COPE and FqMerger. BLAST was used to align contigs to the IMGT TRBV, TRBD and TRBJ reference genes, and CDR3 was defined following IMGT. Any clonotype with a frequency above 0.1% was counted as a highly expanded clone. Shannon entropy served as the measure of repertoire diversity, while the Gini coefficient captured V-J evenness. A clonotype found in more than one individual was treated as public. TCRdb handled the public reads itself, with Q25 trimming in fastp and clone calling in MiXCR, and kept productive beta chains. All rows with the same CDR3 protein become a single entry with the most common DNA and genes. The V and J calls reflect TCRdb's pipeline rather than the authors' work. Within this sample are about 660,000 distinct CDR3 sequences, with approximately 31% of them counted one time only. Of the sample, 35% to 55% falls within the top ten clones.

Reading the label with the study, this specimen's time point is: persistent/refractory GD, antithyroid drugs over 5 years with positive TRAb. For both TCR sequencing and RNA sequencing, RNA was extracted from PBMCs in TRIzol. The diagnosis of Graves' disease followed American Thyroid Association guidelines. Recruitment of patients was carried out at an endocrinology department in Xi'an, China. From each patient, around 8.3 milliliters of peripheral blood was collected into an EDTA anticoagulant tube. PBMCs were isolated by Ficoll Paque Plus density gradient separation without further T cell sorting. An Agilent 2100 Bioanalyzer and agarose gel were used to assess RNA quality, and a NanoDrop 2000 was used to measure RNA concentration. As for this clonotype: Which antigen it targets is not known. No qualities accompany the bases; no much larger clone lies one base away.

From the cysteine through the phenylalanine, the CDR3 covers 14 amino acids. Only CDR3 DNA remains: 42 bases, in frame from the first base. CDR1 and CDR2 are read off the germline V gene as MNHNS and SASEGT. Relative to germline, V is 4 bases shorter and J is 2 bases shorter, with 11 bases between their ends. The sequence derives from a female donor with Graves disease. Sample: peripheral blood mononuclear cells (PBMCs), taken when the disease was refractory, from a patient treated with antithyroid drugs. The chain is made from TRBV6-1 and TRBJ2-5, with the D gene not confidently named. The sequenced DNA: TGTGCCAGCAGTGGTCTAACAGCTCAAGAGACCCAGTACTTC. The encoded protein is CASSGLTAQETQYF.